Sequencing of this T cell receptor beta chain was carried out in a study of T cell changes during pregnancy in multiple sclerosis. The CDR3 runs 12 residues. Trimming pared 7 bases from V and 8 bases from J, leaving 14 bases between. The germline gives CDR1 MDHEN, CDR2 SYDVKM. Repertoires were generated with immunoSEQ multiplex PCR, while TCRdb's copy carries only in-frame clones and drops some. This sample has around 69,000 clones, with about 92% found just once. This specimen was peripheral blood, taken in the first trimester of pregnancy. V and J are TRBV28 and TRBJ1-2, with D perhaps TRBD1 (6 bases). The TCR was taken from a female donor with multiple sclerosis, enrolled in a pregnancy study. For the CDR3, the DNA is TGTGCCAGCACTACAGGGTGGGAAGGCTACACCTTC. This sequence encodes CASTTGWEGYTF.